Following are 11 T cell receptor beta chains from one sample sequenced in a study of identical twins. Using its own MiXCR run on the 5' RACE reads, TCRdb lists one record per CDR3 protein. This table has about 1.7 million distinct CDR3 sequences, under 35% appearing once. The sequenced sample was cord blood. These receptors came from a newborn girl in good health.

V and J are TRBV25-1 and TRBJ2-3; no definite D call. V was cut by 2 bases and J by 2 bases, with 8 bases left in between. CDR3 size: 14 residues. Germline-derived CDR1 and CDR2 are MGHDK and SYGVNS. CDR3 nucleotides: TGTGCCAGCAGTGAAGTTAGGGCCACAGATACGCAGTATTTT. This encodes CASSEVRATDTQYF.

This clonotype occurred a few times. The J gene is TRBJ2-1, the V gene TRBV4-2; TRBD2 is a possible D gene (6 bases). Looked up from germline, CDR1 is LGHNA and CDR2 is YNFKEQ. Trimming pared 1 base from V and 8 bases from J, leaving 21 bases between. The CDR3 runs to 17 residues. The CDR3 spells CASSQVPGEALQHEQFF. The CDR3 bases are TGTGCCAGCAGCCAAGTTCCGGGGGAGGCGCTACAACATGAGCAGTTCTTC.

Only a few counts were recorded for this clonotype. V and J are TRBV7-8 and TRBJ2-6; 10 positions agree with TRBD2. With V trimmed by 7 bases and J by 4 bases, 10 bases remained unmatched. The CDR3 sequence is 17 residues long. CDR1 is SGHVS, CDR2 FQNEAQ, per germline. As DNA, the CDR3 is TGTGCCAGCAATCCTGAGCGGGGGGGCCGGGGGGCCAACGTCCTGACTTTC. Encoded protein: CASNPERGGRGANVLTF.

In DNA form, the CDR3 reads TGTGCCAGCAGCTTTGGGGCGGGGGCAGACTATGGCTACACCTTC. Translation: CASSFGAGADYGYTF. This chain joins TRBV7-9 and TRBJ1-2; the D gene is possibly TRBD1 (6 bases). The germline gives CDR1 SEHNR, CDR2 FQNEAQ (reference sequence). The CDR3 is 15 residues long. The V end lost 3 bases, the J end lost 3 bases, and 14 bases lay between the germline ends.

This chain links TRBV6-5 with TRBJ1-1, with a tentative D call TRBD1 (6 bases). Trimming took off 5 bases at V and 1 base at J, with 11 bases between the two ends. The V gene's germline CDR1 is MNHEY and CDR2 SVGAGI. The CDR3 is 14 residues long. The CDR3 DNA is TGTGCCAGCAGTACGGGACATCGGAACACTGAAGCTTTCTTT. This encodes CASSTGHRNTEAFF.

This clonotype showed up just a few times. This chain connects TRBV27 to TRBJ2-7; D not resolved. The CDR3 has 14 amino acids. CDR1 and CDR2 from the germline V gene are MNHEY and SMNVEV (reference sequence). Trimming took 2 bases from V and 2 from J, leaving 10 bases between them. CDR3 sequence: CASSLGVRPYEQYF. The CDR3, as DNA: TGTGCCAGCAGTTTAGGAGTAAGACCCTACGAGCAGTACTTC.

This clonotype was recorded many times. This chain uses TRBV28 with TRBJ2-7; D ambiguous. CDR1 and CDR2 from the germline V gene are MDHEN and SYDVKM. The CDR3 contains 12 residues. V lost 4 bases, J lost 4 bases, and 8 bases lay in between. CDR3 sequence (DNA): TGTGCCAGCAGTTCTTTACAATACGAGCAGTACTTC. Its translation is CASSSLQYEQYF. The whole variable domain, filled in from reference TRBV28 and TRBJ2-7, reads DVKVTQSSRYLVKRTGEKVFLECVQDMDHENMFWYRQDPGLGLRLIYFSYDVKMKEKGDIPEGYSVSREKKERFSLILESASTNQTSMYLCASSSLQYEQYFGPGTRLTVT.

The genes are TRBV12-3 or TRBV12-4 and TRBJ2-7, with D possibly being TRBD2 (6 bases). V lost 1 base, J lost 6 bases, and 10 bases lay in between. CDR3 length: 13 amino acids. The CDR3 reads CASSLEGRGEQYF. In DNA form, the CDR3 reads TGTGCCAGCAGTTTAGAGGGGCGGGGCGAGCAGTACTTC.

This clonotype came up a few times. The chain carries TRBV20-1 and TRBJ2-7, with 7 bases identical to TRBD1. J was trimmed by 2 bases and V by 0 bases; bases with no gene match: 10. Looked up from germline, CDR1 is DFQATT and CDR2 is SNEGSKA (reference sequence). CDR3 length equals 16 residues. The CDR3 here is CSARDTPRGGTYEQYF. In DNA form, the CDR3 reads TGCAGTGCTAGAGATACCCCCCGAGGGGGCACCTACGAGCAGTACTTC.

This clonotype came up many times. V and J are TRBV20-1 and TRBJ2-1; D may correspond to TRBD1 or TRBD2 (6 bases each). The CDR3 totals 13 residues. Germline values: CDR1 DFQATT, CDR2 SNEGSKA (reference sequence). V lost 8 bases and J 0 bases, leaving 11 bases between the germline ends. DNA of the CDR3: TGCAGTACGGGGGCGAGCTCCTACAATGAGCAGTTCTTC. Translated, it gives CSTGASSYNEQFF.

This clonotype was detected many times. The chain recombines TRBV10-3 with TRBJ1-2; D might be TRBD1 (5 bases). Trimming cost V 7 bases and J 3 bases, with 12 bases left between them. This CDR3 is built from 13 residues. The germline V gene encodes CDR1 ENHRY and CDR2 SYGVKD. CDR3 sequence: CAITVQVDYGYTF. CDR3 in DNA: TGTGCCATCACTGTACAGGTTGACTATGGCTACACCTTC.